This TCR beta chain was captured in a study of blood T cells in healthy people across ages. A second 7 to 11 cycle PCR used barcoded and J-beta primers. TCRdb independently ran MiXCR on the 5' RACE reads; one entry per CDR3 protein. The sample includes about a million distinct CDR3 sequences, 51% of them seen just once. Each sample provided at least 5 micrograms of extracted total RNA. Germline V gene sequence: CDR1 MGHRA, CDR2 YSYEKL. The CDR3 has 17 residues. J was trimmed by 2 bases and V by 0 bases; bases with no gene match: 8. The chain joins TRBV4-1 to TRBJ1-1; 8 bases line up with TRBD1. The TCR comes from a woman between 55 and 75 years old in good health. Sequencing was done on a sample of blood. CDR3 loop: CASSQDQGQGANTEAFF. CDR3 bases: TGCGCCAGCAGCCAAGATCAAGGGCAGGGGGCCAACACTGAAGCTTTCTTT.